One and the same sample provided the 3 T cell receptor beta chains below, sequenced in a study of shared T cell receptors in the human thymus. The method was immunoSEQ multiplex PCR; TCRdb's version includes in-frame clones alone and lacks a portion of them. The sample carries 500,000 to 750,000 clones, roughly 90% recorded once. The same sample was also used in a study of human thymus T cells.

What was sequenced was thymocytes. The receptors shown here come from a boy under three years old with a congenital heart defect.

The V and J genes are TRBV4-1 and TRBJ2-7; the D is unclear. The CDR3 consists of 14 residues. Trimming shortened V by 0 bases and J by 3 bases, and 9 bases separated the two germline ends. Germline-derived CDR1 and CDR2 are MGHRA and YSYEKL. This CDR3 is CASSQEYSIYEQYF. The CDR3 nucleotides are TGCGCCAGCAGCCAAGAATACTCGATCTACGAGCAGTACTTC.

The CDR3 spells CASSQEGKGVVSGSFSYEQYF. CDR3 DNA: TGCGCCAGCAGCCAAGAGGGAAAGGGGGTTGTGAGCGGGAGTTTCTCCTACGAGCAGTACTTC. The chain uses TRBV4-3 and TRBJ2-7, with 8 positions matching TRBD2. V lost 0 bases to trimming and J lost 0 bases; unmatched junction nucleotides: 19. Germline CDR1 is LGHNA and CDR2 is YSLEER. The CDR3 contains 21 residues.

The chain has TRBV7-9 and TRBJ2-2; 9 bases are a match to TRBD1. Germline V gene lookup returns CDR1 SEHNR and CDR2 FQNEAQ (reference sequence). With V trimmed by 3 bases and J by 3 bases, 5 bases remained unmatched. This CDR3 region has 16 residues. DNA of the CDR3: TGTGCCAGCAGCTTTCTATGGACAGGGGACACCGGGGAGCTGTTTTTT. Amino acids: CASSFLWTGDTGELFF. The full variable domain, completed using reference TRBV7-9 and TRBJ2-2, is DTGVSQNPRHKITKRGQNVTFRCDPISEHNRLYWYRQTLGQGPEFLTYFQNEAQLEKSRLLSDRFSAERPKGSFSTLEIQRTEQGDSAMYLCASSFLWTGDTGELFFGEGSRLTVL.